The 21 T cell receptor beta chains listed next were all sequenced from one sample in a study of neoadjuvant nivolumab and ipilimumab in lung cancer. The protocol was immunoSEQ multiplex PCR, while the TCRdb copy is restricted to in-frame clones and leaves out a portion. The table has 9,000 to 10,000 clones, around 82% seen once. The specimen comprised peripheral blood, sampled before neoadjuvant nivolumab, alone or with ipilimumab. The receptors come from an adult with non-small cell lung cancer.

The chain is built from TRBV5-1 and TRBJ1-1; TRBD1 matches 7 bases. Germline assignment: CDR1 SGHRS and CDR2 YFSETQ. Trimming cost V 1 base and J 6 bases; bases outside gene matches: 9. The CDR3 consists of 15 residues. The CDR3 protein is CASSLKSQGDAEAFF. The DNA for the CDR3 is TGCGCCAGCAGCTTGAAATCCCAGGGGGACGCTGAAGCTTTCTTT.

This clone was counted a single time. The chain employs TRBV7-9 and TRBJ1-2; TRBD1 matches at 8 bases. The CDR3 totals 16 residues. Germline CDR1 and CDR2: SEHNR and FQNEAQ (reference sequence). V shed 3 bases, J shed 8 bases, and the junction held 14 bases outside the gene matches. This chain's CDR3 is CASSFDGLSWDRGYTF. Written as DNA, the CDR3 is TGTGCCAGCAGCTTCGATGGCCTGTCCTGGGACAGGGGCTACACCTTC.

The chain joins TRBV5-6 to TRBJ2-7; 16 nucleotides match TRBD2. Germline CDR1 SGHDT, CDR2 YYEEEE. The CDR3 sequence is 14 residues long. Germline trimming cut 3 bases from V and 11 bases from J; bases unmatched to any gene: 5. The CDR3 region is CASSYGTSGREKYF. The CDR3 nucleotides are TGTGCCAGCAGCTACGGGACTAGCGGGAGGGAAAAGTACTTC.

This chain links TRBV7-2 with TRBJ1-3; the D gene is possibly TRBD1 (5 bases). The CDR3 covers 15 residues. CDR1 is SGHTA and CDR2 is FQGNSA in the germline V gene. V gave up 4 bases and J gave up 3 bases, with 13 bases separating them. The CDR3 is CASSSQRRGGNTIYF. CDR3 nucleotide sequence: TGTGCCAGCAGCTCCCAGAGGAGGGGTGGAAACACCATATATTTT.

The chain has TRBV5-4 and TRBJ1-5; a possible D gene is TRBD1 (5 bases). Trimming stripped 4 bases from V and 4 bases from J, with 15 bases between. Germline-derived CDR1 and CDR2 are SGHNT and YYREEE (reference sequence). This CDR3 has 15 residues. The CDR3 DNA is TGTGCCAGCAGCACCGGGGGAGGCACAAATCAGCCCCAGCATTTT. It encodes CASSTGGGTNQPQHF.

The rearrangement joins TRBV15 to TRBJ1-2, with D perhaps TRBD1 (5 bases). Germline lookup yields CDR1 LNHNV and CDR2 YYDKDF (reference sequence). This CDR3 has 13 amino acids. Trimming took 2 bases from V and 5 from J, leaving 9 bases between them. The CDR3 DNA reads as TGTGCCACCAGCAGATCGGGGGGGTATGGCTACACCTTC. Translation gives CATSRSGGYGYTF.

This clone turned up a few times. The genes are TRBV12-5 and TRBJ2-7; D is unresolved. V lost 5 bases and J 4 bases, leaving 15 bases between the germline ends. The CDR3 runs to 14 residues. In germline, CDR1 is LGHNT, CDR2 FRNRAP. Here the CDR3 reads CASGPLGWRYEQYF. CDR3 DNA sequence: TGTGCTAGTGGTCCCCTGGGCTGGCGGTACGAGCAGTACTTC.

This sequence joins TRBV27 and TRBJ2-6, with D perhaps TRBD2 (6 bases). CDR3 size: 18 residues. Germline V lookup: CDR1 MNHEY, CDR2 SMNVEV (reference sequence). V lost 4 bases to trimming and J lost 2 bases, with 18 bases between them. The CDR3 spells CASSSFSLWGAGANVLTF. CDR3 nucleotides: TGTGCCAGCAGTTCCTTCTCCCTTTGGGGGGCTGGGGCCAACGTCCTGACTTTC.

The J gene is TRBJ1-2, the V gene TRBV6-6, with D unclear. This CDR3 is built from 11 residues. Germline assignment: CDR1 MNHNY and CDR2 SVGAGI (reference sequence). Trimming removed 6 bases from V and 5 bases from J, with 7 bases in between. The CDR3 DNA reads TGTGCCAGCAGCCCCGATTATGGCTACACCTTC. Encoded protein: CASSPDYGYTF.

The sample holds one count of this clone. V is TRBV18 and J is TRBJ2-1; 11 bases map to TRBD2. Germline lookup yields CDR1 KGHSH and CDR2 LQKENI. CDR3 length: 17 amino acids. Trimming took 6 bases from V and 6 from J; bases not matched to a gene: 13. The CDR3 reads CASSLQTSGTSGNEQFF. The CDR3 coding sequence is TGTGCCAGCTCTCTTCAAACTTCCGGGACTAGCGGCAATGAGCAGTTCTTC.

DNA of the CDR3: TGTGCCAGTAGTCGGACAGGGGGCGAGAGTGGCTACACCTTC. Translation: CASSRTGGESGYTF. This chain joins TRBV19 and TRBJ1-2; TRBD1 aligns across 11 bases. Germline trimming cut 5 bases from V and 7 bases from J; bases unmatched to any gene: 6. The length of the CDR3 is 14 residues. In germline, CDR1 is LNHDA, CDR2 SQIVND (reference sequence).

This clone is a singleton in its sample. V is TRBV27 and J is TRBJ1-4, with TRBD1 matching over 8 bases. The CDR3 has 15 residues. In germline, CDR1 is MNHEY, CDR2 SMNVEV (reference sequence). After removal of 5 bases from V and 12 bases from J, the junction contained 14 bases not matched to a gene. The CDR3 region is CASSQHRDRTEELFF. In DNA form, the CDR3 reads TGTGCCAGCAGTCAACACCGGGACAGGACGGAGGAACTGTTTTTT.

V gene TRBV5-1 combines with J gene TRBJ2-1, with TRBD2 matching over 10 bases. Germline assignment: CDR1 SGHRS and CDR2 YFSETQ. This CDR3 is 15 amino acids long. V shed 4 bases and J 5 bases; nucleotides not matched to a gene: 6. The CDR3 sequence: CASSLSSGSHNEQFF. The CDR3 DNA reads TGCGCCAGCAGCCTGTCTAGCGGGAGCCACAATGAGCAGTTCTTC.

This rearrangement joins TRBV7-2 to TRBJ2-7, with 7 bases fitting TRBD1. The trim removed 4 bases at V and 3 bases at J, leaving 9 bases unmatched. The CDR3 is made up of 15 amino acids. Germline V gives CDR1 SGHTA, CDR2 FQGNSA. CDR3 amino acids: CASSYRGGPNYEQYF. CDR3 DNA sequence: TGTGCCAGCAGCTACAGGGGTGGCCCCAACTACGAGCAGTACTTC.

V and J are TRBV11-2 and TRBJ1-1, with TRBD1 matching 8 bases. The CDR3 loop spans 14 amino acids. Germline CDR1 SGHAT, CDR2 FQNNGV. Trimming removed 6 bases from V and 0 bases from J; junction bases left unmatched: 3. CDR3 sequence reads: CASSRTGLNTEAFF. The CDR3 DNA follows: TGTGCCAGCAGTCGGACAGGGCTGAACACTGAAGCTTTCTTT. The full variable domain, in which reference TRBV11-2 and TRBJ1-1 provide the parts outside the CDR3, is EAGVAQSPRYKIIEKRQSVAFWCNPISGHATLYWYQQILGQGPKLLIQFQNNGVVDDSQLPKDRFSAERLKGVDSTLKIQPAKLEDSAVYLCASSRTGLNTEAFFGQGTRLTVV.

The J gene is TRBJ2-1, the V gene TRBV7-8, with D tentatively TRBD1 (6 bases). The CDR3 runs 15 residues. Between the trimmed V and J ends, which lost 5 bases and 6 bases, there was a span of 17 bases. Germline lookup yields CDR1 SGHVS and CDR2 FQNEAQ. CDR3 sequence (DNA): TGTGCCAGCAGCCTTAGGACAGACTCTGGCAATGAGCAGTTCTTC. Residues: CASSLRTDSGNEQFF.

J is TRBJ1-1 and V is TRBV7-9; D might be TRBD1 (6 bases). Trimming removed 5 bases at V and 4 bases at J, with 11 bases between. Per germline, CDR1 SEHNR and CDR2 FQNEAQ (reference sequence). The CDR3 is made up of 13 amino acids. CDR3: CASSPKQGTEAFF. CDR3 bases: TGTGCCAGCAGCCCCAAACAGGGCACTGAAGCTTTCTTT.

This clone was recorded once. This rearrangement joins TRBV27 to TRBJ2-7; D gene ambiguous. Trimming pared 5 bases from V and 1 base from J, leaving 9 bases between. CDR3 length equals 13 residues. The germline gives CDR1 MNHEY, CDR2 SMNVEV (reference sequence). CDR3 coding DNA: TGTGCCAGCAGTGAGGTGGGGTCCTACGAGCAGTACTTC. Translated: CASSEVGSYEQYF.

The chain employs TRBV28 and TRBJ1-1; unclear D gene. V was cut by 4 bases and J by 8 bases, with 17 bases left in between. Germline V gene data show CDR1 as MDHEN and CDR2 as SYDVKM. This CDR3 has 14 amino acids. This chain's CDR3 is CASSWGIMGTEAFF. DNA of the CDR3: TGTGCCAGCAGTTGGGGAATCATGGGAACAGAAGCTTTCTTT.

The chain uses TRBV6-5 and TRBJ1-4; D is possibly TRBD1 (5 bases). V lost 5 bases to trimming and J lost 7 bases, with 14 bases between them. This CDR3 has 14 amino acids. Per germline, CDR1 MNHEY and CDR2 SVGAGI. The CDR3 nucleotides read TGTGCCAGCAGTCGGGGGGTAGGGGCTGAAAAACTGTTTTTT. Protein product: CASSRGVGAEKLFF.

The chain recombines TRBV2 with TRBJ2-2; D perhaps matches TRBD2 (7 bases). With 2 bases removed from V and 1 base from J, the gap between germline ends came to 11 bases. CDR3 length: 16 amino acids. From germline, CDR1 is SNHLY and CDR2 FYNNEI. Here the CDR3 reads CASSERGGLNTGELFF. The CDR3 bases are TGTGCCAGCAGTGAAAGGGGGGGCTTGAACACCGGGGAGCTGTTTTTT.